The 12 T cell receptor beta chains listed next were all sequenced from one sample in a study of blood T cell repertoires in COVID-19. The method was immunoSEQ multiplex PCR; TCRdb's version includes in-frame clones alone and lacks a portion of them. Counted here are fewer than 450,000 clones, roughly 91% occurring once; the ten biggest clones make up about 1.2%. The sample was PBMCs or T cells enriched from blood (not recorded which). Every receptor here comes from a woman younger than 35 who had recovered from COVID-19.

The rearrangement joins TRBV20-1 to TRBJ1-5, with TRBD1 matching 7 bases. Unmatched junction bases numbered 9, after V lost 3 bases and J lost 7 bases. Germline V gene lookup returns CDR1 DFQATT and CDR2 SNEGSKA (reference sequence). The length of the CDR3 is 14 residues. CDR3 sequence (DNA): TGCAGTGCTAGTCGAGGGGGCGGGGGGCAGCCCCAGCATTTT. This translates into CSASRGGGGQPQHF.

The gene calls are TRBV5-1 and TRBJ2-4; the D gene is possibly TRBD1 (6 bases). CDR1 and CDR2 from the germline V gene are SGHRS and YFSETQ. The CDR3 totals 16 residues. V lost 4 bases to trimming and J lost 2 bases, with 16 bases between them. The chain's CDR3 is CASSQGQPRTKNIQYF. The CDR3 nucleotides read TGCGCCAGCAGCCAAGGACAGCCACGGACCAAAAACATTCAGTACTTC.

The rearrangement joins TRBV27 to TRBJ1-4, with D hard to call. Germline CDR1 reads MNHEY; CDR2 reads SMNVEV (reference sequence). CDR3 length: 15 amino acids. Trimming removed 0 bases at V and 7 bases at J, with 12 bases between. CDR3 sequence reads: CASSLSTREGEKLFF. The CDR3 nucleotides are TGTGCCAGCAGTTTATCGACCAGAGAGGGTGAAAAACTGTTTTTT.

The genes are TRBV24-1 and TRBJ2-2; the D gene is possibly TRBD2 (6 bases). CDR3 length equals 15 residues. Trimming pared 2 bases from V and 8 bases from J, leaving 14 bases between. CDR1 KGHDR and CDR2 SFDVKD come from the germline V gene. CDR3: CATSDSKGRSGELFF. The CDR3 DNA follows: TGTGCCACCAGTGATTCTAAAGGGAGGTCGGGGGAGCTGTTTTTT.

This sequence joins TRBV27 and TRBJ2-1; the match to TRBD1 covers 7 bases. The CDR3 is 15 residues long. Germline V gene data show CDR1 as MNHEY and CDR2 as SMNVEV (reference sequence). V was clipped by 5 bases and J by 2 bases; unmatched bases: 6. The DNA of the CDR3 is TGTGCCAGCAGTCCGACAGGGAATGCCTACAATGAGCAGTTCTTC. Translating gives CASSPTGNAYNEQFF.

J is TRBJ1-2 and V is TRBV19; TRBD1 agrees at 7 bases. J lost 4 bases, V lost 7 bases, and 9 bases had no gene match. This CDR3 has 14 residues. Germline-derived CDR1 and CDR2 are LNHDA and SQIVND (reference sequence). The CDR3 loop is CASITAGQLYGYTF. DNA for the CDR3: TGTGCCAGTATCACCGCGGGACAGCTCTATGGCTACACCTTC.

In DNA, the CDR3 is TGTGCCAGCAGTGAATTAGCGGGGACCCACAATGAGCAGTTCTTC. It codes for CASSELAGTHNEQFF. The rearrangement links TRBV25-1 to TRBJ2-1, with TRBD2 matching over 8 bases. CDR3 size: 15 residues. V shed 1 base, J shed 5 bases, and the junction held 4 bases outside the gene matches. From germline, CDR1 is MGHDK and CDR2 SYGVNS.

The V and J genes are TRBV3-1 (or the pseudogene TRBV3-2) and TRBJ1-2, with D possibly being TRBD1 (6 bases). Deletions cut 2 bases from V and 7 bases from J, with 11 bases between. Germline V CDR1 and CDR2: LGHDT, YNNKEL (reference sequence). The CDR3 has 13 amino acids. The CDR3 loop reads CASSQYTGSGYTF. CDR3 DNA: TGTGCCAGCAGCCAATATACAGGGAGTGGCTACACCTTC.

The chain is built from TRBV19 and TRBJ1-1; 8 bases are a match to TRBD1. The CDR3 loop spans 14 amino acids. CDR1 LNHDA and CDR2 SQIVND come from the germline V gene (reference sequence). The V segment lost 5 bases and the J segment 5 bases; nucleotides outside the gene matches: 7. CDR3 region: CASSPRTGKTEAFF. The CDR3 DNA reads TGTGCCAGTAGTCCGCGGACAGGGAAGACTGAAGCTTTCTTT.

The V gene is TRBV19, the J gene TRBJ2-3; weak D call: TRBD1 (5 bases). The germline V gene has CDR1 LNHDA and CDR2 SQIVND (reference sequence). The CDR3 has 14 amino acids. V was cut by 1 base and J by 3 bases, with 8 bases left in between. CDR3 DNA sequence: TGTGCCAGTAGTATAGTAAGGGGAACAGATACGCAGTATTTT. Translation gives CASSIVRGTDTQYF.

The J gene is TRBJ1-1, the V gene TRBV30; D might be TRBD1 (6 bases). The V end lost 3 bases, the J end lost 11 bases, and 28 bases lay between the germline ends. The CDR3 has 16 amino acids. Per germline, CDR1 GTSNPN and CDR2 SVGIG (reference sequence). This chain's CDR3 is CAWSEVPGHPQLRAFF. The CDR3 nucleotides read TGTGCCTGGAGCGAAGTTCCGGGACACCCTCAGCTTCGGGCTTTCTTT.

This clone was counted between two and nine times. The chain couples TRBV19 to TRBJ2-1, with D possibly being TRBD1 (6 bases). Germline CDR1 LNHDA, CDR2 SQIVND (reference sequence). The CDR3 sequence is 16 residues long. Trimming stripped 5 bases from V and 0 bases from J, with 14 bases between. In DNA, the CDR3 is TGTGCCAGTAGTTTGGGGACACCTAGCTCCTACAATGAGCAGTTCTTC. It encodes CASSLGTPSSYNEQFF.